The present entry profiles one TCR beta chain with its context. The antigen is not known. TCRdb analysed the RT-PCR reads with MiXCR anew, one entry per CDR3 protein. This repertoire shows 500,000 or so distinct CDR3 sequences, 10% to 11% found once; its top ten account for 12%. The CDR3 is made up of 15 amino acids. Germline CDR1 reads SGHRS; CDR2 reads YFSETQ. J lost 7 bases, V lost 4 bases, and 9 bases had no gene match. This record comes from a study of response to subunit inactivated influenza vaccine. The study, taken as a whole, reports: Authors proposed each seasonal influenza vaccination draws in few new T cells.

Here the sequenced sample was PBMCs from blood, taken more than 35 days after vaccination. This chain joins TRBV5-1 and TRBJ2-4; 9 nucleotides agree with TRBD1. The TCR originated in a man aged 45-65 years who received an inactivated influenza vaccine. The CDR3 is CASSIPIDRGNIQYF. In nucleotides, the CDR3 is TGCGCCAGCAGCATCCCCATCGACAGGGGGAACATTCAGTACTTC.